Following are 24 T cell receptor beta chains from one sample sequenced in a study of OX40 agonist ivuxolimab in advanced cancers. Libraries were prepared by immunoSEQ multiplex PCR; TCRdb keeps only in-frame clonotypes and omits some of them. The table lists roughly 63,000 clones, roughly 86% of them singletons, with roughly 1.1% in the top ten. This material consisted of CD4+ or CD8+ T cells sorted from blood, taken in a trial of the OX40 agonist ivuxolimab. The receptors shown here come from an adult with an advanced solid tumor such as melanoma, head and neck, liver or kidney cancer.

The genes are TRBV9 and TRBJ2-6, with unresolved D. Per germline, CDR1 SGDLS and CDR2 YYNGEE. CDR3 length: 14 residues. With 0 bases removed from V and 13 bases from J, the gap between germline ends came to 14 bases. The CDR3, as DNA: TGTGCCAGCAGCGTAGTGGCCATCCCTTGGGTCCTGACTTTC. The encoded protein is CASSVVAIPWVLTF.

This clone was recorded only once. This rearrangement joins TRBV7-6 to TRBJ2-1, with 8 bases aligning to TRBD2. The germline CDR1 and CDR2 sequences are SGHVS and FNYEAQ. V was clipped by 1 base and J by 0 bases; unmatched bases: 14. CDR3 length: 20 residues. The CDR3 coding sequence is TGTGCCAGCAGCTTAGAAAGTTTAGCGGGGCTGATTAGCTCCTACAATGAGCAGTTCTTC. Its translation is CASSLESLAGLISSYNEQFF.

The table lists this clone with a count of one. The chain couples TRBV18 to TRBJ1-2; no clear D. This CDR3 comprises 13 residues. Trimming left V 3 bases short and J 6 bases short, with 11 bases between. Per germline, CDR1 KGHSH and CDR2 LQKENI. The CDR3 coding sequence is TGTGCCAGCTCACCCGGTTTCGGAAATGGCTACACCTTC. This translates into CASSPGFGNGYTF.

The chain recombines TRBV6-1 with TRBJ2-7; possibly TRBD2 for D (6 bases). Trimming cost V 7 bases and J 4 bases, with 20 bases left between them. This CDR3 is built from 15 residues. Germline CDR1 MNHNS, CDR2 SASEGT. The CDR3 nucleotides read TGTGCCAGCACAGAGGGACTCCGCCGACTTTACGAGCAGTACTTC. Translating it yields CASTEGLRRLYEQYF.

As concerns this clone: This specimen includes other DNA sequences encoding the same CDR3. The V gene is TRBV18, the J gene TRBJ1-2, with D hard to call. CDR1 is KGHSH, CDR2 LQKENI, per germline. Trimming left V 1 base short and J 3 bases short, with 6 bases between. The CDR3 consists of 13 residues. Here the CDR3 DNA reads TGTGCCAGCTCACCACAGGGCGACTATGGCTACACCTTC. As protein: CASSPQGDYGYTF.

The rearrangement uses TRBV11-3 and TRBJ2-1, with TRBD2 identical over 13 bases. Germline V lookup: CDR1 SGHNT, CDR2 YENEEA. V gave up 1 base and J gave up 4 bases; unmatched junction bases: 4. This CDR3 is built from 17 residues. The CDR3: CASSLGQLAGGYNEQFF. The CDR3 DNA sequence: TGTGCCAGCAGCTTAGGACAACTAGCGGGGGGGTACAATGAGCAGTTCTTC.

The chain employs TRBV7-2 and TRBJ2-6; 9 nucleotides line up with TRBD2. CDR3 length equals 16 residues. The V and J ends lost 1 base and 4 bases, in that order; junction bases with no gene match: 2. The germline CDR1 and CDR2 sequences are SGHTA and FQGNSA. The CDR3 DNA sequence: TGTGCCAGCAGCTTAGTAGCGGGGGCCGGGGCCAACGTCCTGACTTTC. Translation: CASSLVAGAGANVLTF.

The V call is TRBV12-5, the J call TRBJ1-2; 8 bases map to TRBD1. This CDR3 has 15 amino acids. CDR1 is LGHNT and CDR2 is FRNRAP in the germline V gene. Trimming at V came to 6 bases and at J to 3 bases, leaving 9 bases not matched to a gene. CDR3 bases: TGTGCTAGTGGCCCCGGACAGGGCGTCGACTATGGCTACACCTTC. Its translation: CASGPGQGVDYGYTF.

This sequence joins TRBV11-2 and TRBJ2-3, with D uncertain. Germline-derived CDR1 and CDR2 are SGHAT and FQNNGV. V was clipped by 0 bases and J by 5 bases, with 6 bases between them. This CDR3 has 13 amino acids. The CDR3 reads CASSLDSQDTQYF. CDR3 in DNA: TGTGCCAGCAGCTTAGATTCCCAAGATACGCAGTATTTT.

This rearrangement joins TRBV5-1 to TRBJ2-1, with D uncertain. Trimming removed 0 bases at V and 9 bases at J, with 4 bases between. The germline V gene encodes CDR1 SGHRS and CDR2 YFSETQ. The CDR3 is made up of 11 amino acids. The CDR3 protein is CASSLGPEQFF. The CDR3 bases are TGCGCCAGCAGCTTGGGGCCTGAGCAGTTCTTC. Variable domain in full (rest from reference TRBV5-1 and TRBJ2-1): KAGVTQTPRYLIKTRGQQVTLSCSPISGHRSVSWYQQTPGQGLQFLFEYFSETQRNKGNFPGRFSGRQFSNSRSEMNVSTLELGDSALYLCASSLGPEQFFGPGTRLTVL.

The chain uses TRBV5-1 and TRBJ1-3; the D gene is possibly TRBD1 (5 bases). The CDR3 is made up of 13 amino acids. The germline V and J ends were trimmed by 4 bases and 4 bases, with 9 bases remaining between them. The germline gives CDR1 SGHRS, CDR2 YFSETQ. This CDR3 is CASSSRTGNTIYF. As DNA, the CDR3 is TGCGCCAGCAGCAGCCGGACAGGAAACACCATATATTTT.

The chain employs TRBV28 and TRBJ1-5; D gene uncertain. V was pared by 6 bases and J by 4 bases, with 7 bases between. Germline V CDR1 and CDR2: MDHEN, SYDVKM. This CDR3 has 12 amino acids. The CDR3 DNA follows: TGTGCCAGCAGCCCCCTGAATCAGCCCCAGCATTTT. The encoded protein is CASSPLNQPQHF. Full variable domain (outside the CDR3, taken from reference TRBV28 and TRBJ1-5): DVKVTQSSRYLVKRTGEKVFLECVQDMDHENMFWYRQDPGLGLRLIYFSYDVKMKEKGDIPEGYSVSREKKERFSLILESASTNQTSMYLCASSPLNQPQHFGDGTRLSIL.

The J gene is TRBJ2-3, the V gene TRBV7-9; 11 bases map to TRBD2. V lost 7 bases and J lost 1; bases outside the gene matches: 13. This CDR3 contains 18 residues. Germline CDR1 and CDR2: SEHNR and FQNEAQ (reference sequence). CDR3 amino acids: CASTISPLAGGRTDTQYF. The CDR3 nucleotides are TGTGCCAGCACCATATCACCTCTAGCGGGGGGCCGCACAGATACGCAGTATTTT.

This chain joins TRBV30 and TRBJ2-5, with a tentative D call TRBD2 (7 bases). The CDR3 runs 14 residues. Between the trimmed V and J ends, which lost 3 bases and 5 bases, there was a span of 16 bases. Germline CDR1 reads GTSNPN; CDR2 reads SVGIG (reference sequence). The CDR3 nucleotides read TGTGCCTGGAGGCCGGGGGGCAGTTCGGAGACCCAGTACTTC. Translating gives CAWRPGGSSETQYF.

This clone has more than one count but fewer than ten. The V gene is TRBV18, the J gene TRBJ1-4; maybe TRBD1 (6 bases). The CDR3 length is 13 residues. Trimming took off 2 bases at V and 8 bases at J, with 9 bases between the two ends. Per germline, CDR1 KGHSH and CDR2 LQKENI. The CDR3 bases are TGTGCCAGCTCACCAGGGACAAAGGAAAAACTGTTTTTT. It is translated as CASSPGTKEKLFF.

CDR3 protein: CASTDTGTEAFF. In DNA form, the CDR3 reads TGTGCCAGCACCGACACGGGTACTGAAGCTTTCTTT. The gene calls are TRBV18 and TRBJ1-1; the D is unclear. CDR1 and CDR2 from the germline V gene are KGHSH and LQKENI. Trimming removed 8 bases at V and 5 bases at J, with 12 bases between. This CDR3 has 12 amino acids.

In its sample, this clone was seen once. The chain's CDR3 is CASSDIGGASGGGYEQYF. DNA of the CDR3: TGTGCCAGCAGTGATATTGGTGGGGCTAGCGGGGGGGGTTACGAGCAGTACTTC. V is TRBV6-1 and J is TRBJ2-7, with 12 bases lining up with TRBD2. This CDR3 is 18 amino acids long. Germline-derived CDR1 and CDR2 are MNHNS and SASEGT. V lost 3 bases and J lost 4; bases outside the gene matches: 13.

The chain links TRBV11-2 to TRBJ2-1; D gene ambiguous. The germline CDR1 and CDR2 sequences are SGHAT and FQNNGV. CDR3 size: 13 residues. V was cut by 0 bases and J by 5 bases, with 5 bases left in between. CDR3 in amino acids: CASSLEPDNEQFF. The DNA for the CDR3 is TGTGCCAGCAGCTTAGAACCAGACAATGAGCAGTTCTTC.

This rearrangement joins TRBV14 to TRBJ2-1, with TRBD1 matching 10 bases. V was clipped by 3 bases and J by 12 bases; unmatched bases: 8. The CDR3 runs to 14 residues. Germline-derived CDR1 and CDR2 are SGHDN and FVKESK. This CDR3 is CASSHSGQGMRQFF. DNA of the CDR3: TGTGCCAGCAGCCATTCGGGACAGGGGATGAGGCAGTTCTTC. Based on the CDR3 plus reference TRBV14 and TRBJ2-1, the full variable domain is EAGVTQFPSHSVIEKGQTVTLRCDPISGHDNLYWYRRVMGKEIKFLLHFVKESKQDESGMPNNRFLAERTGGTYSTLKVQPAELEDSGVYFCASSHSGQGMRQFFGPGTRLTVL.

The rearrangement uses TRBV5-1 and TRBJ1-4, with D unclear. The V end lost 0 bases, the J end lost 0 bases, and 6 bases lay between the germline ends. CDR1 is SGHRS and CDR2 is YFSETQ in the germline V gene. The length of the CDR3 is 15 residues. CDR3 in DNA: TGCGCCAGCAGCTTGGCCCCAGCAACTAATGAAAAACTGTTTTTT. It encodes CASSLAPATNEKLFF.

This clone was recorded a few times. The V and J genes are TRBV19 and TRBJ1-5, with D unresolved. Germline CDR1 LNHDA, CDR2 SQIVND (reference sequence). This CDR3 region has 12 residues. The V end lost 5 bases, the J end lost 5 bases, and 7 bases lay between the germline ends. CDR3 residues: CASSERDQPQHF. In DNA form, the CDR3 reads TGTGCCAGTAGTGAGAGAGATCAGCCCCAGCATTTT.

The chain carries TRBV5-1 and TRBJ2-1; tentative D call: TRBD2 (5 bases). This CDR3 region has 13 residues. The germline CDR1 and CDR2 sequences are SGHRS and YFSETQ. The V end lost 1 base, the J end lost 9 bases, and 11 bases lay between the germline ends. CDR3 sequence reads: CASSLQAEGEQFF. In DNA form, the CDR3 reads TGCGCCAGCAGCTTGCAGGCTGAGGGTGAGCAGTTCTTC. Combining the CDR3 with reference TRBV5-1 and TRBJ2-1 gives the whole variable domain KAGVTQTPRYLIKTRGQQVTLSCSPISGHRSVSWYQQTPGQGLQFLFEYFSETQRNKGNFPGRFSGRQFSNSRSEMNVSTLELGDSALYLCASSLQAEGEQFFGPGTRLTVL.

The chain combines TRBV5-8 with TRBJ1-5; D is perhaps TRBD1 (5 bases). Trimming shortened V by 7 bases and J by 0 bases, and 14 bases separated the two germline ends. The germline CDR1 and CDR2 sequences are SGHTS and YDEGEE. The CDR3 contains 15 residues. CDR3 protein: CASCRGRYSNQPQHF. The CDR3 DNA sequence: TGTGCCAGCTGCCGGGGACGGTATAGCAATCAGCCCCAGCATTTT.

The V call is TRBV5-1, the J call TRBJ1-2; 8 bases match TRBD1. CDR3 length equals 15 residues. Per germline, CDR1 SGHRS and CDR2 YFSETQ. With 6 bases clipped from V and 4 bases from J, the junction kept 11 bases outside the gene matches. CDR3 amino acids: CASMEAGGIGYGYTF. DNA of the CDR3: TGCGCCAGCATGGAAGCAGGGGGCATCGGCTATGGCTACACCTTC.